The present T cell receptor beta chain was sequenced within a study of blood T cells in healthy people across ages. Study findings and constraints: Naive CD4+ cells and diversity were both higher in long-lived donors than in aged donors.

A J-beta primer mix and a sample-barcoded 5' primer were used in a second PCR of roughly 6 to 11 cycles. TCRdb re-called the 5' RACE reads through MiXCR, storing one row per CDR3 protein. Here the sample spans some 1.6 million distinct CDR3 sequences, about 32% being singletons. The table lists this clonotype with a few counts. Antigen unknown. V dropped 4 bases and J dropped 10; count of bases not matched to a gene: 5. Looked up from germline, CDR1 is LNHDA and CDR2 is SQIVND (reference sequence). The CDR3 spans 12 residues. This chain joins TRBV19 and TRBJ2-3; 7 bases line up with TRBD1. The clonotype comes from a woman in her 30s in good health. Specimen: blood. The chain's CDR3 is CASSTTGTAQYF. The DNA of the CDR3 is TGTGCCAGTAGTACCACCGGGACAGCGCAGTATTTT.